The following is a TCR beta chain sequence with its context. The antigen is undetermined. TCRdb keeps only in-frame clones here, not all; method: immunoSEQ multiplex PCR. The table lists about 2.4 million clones, 80% to 95% of them singletons. The sample comes from a study of shared clonotypes between healthy human individuals. The CDR3 has 16 amino acids. Looked up from germline, CDR1 is SGDLS and CDR2 is YYNGEE. The ends lost 2 bases at V and 7 bases at J; junction bases unmatched: 7. Study-wide results and limits: The sharing of about 5% of naive CD4 clonotypes was seen across several donors.

Sequencing was carried out using naive CD4+ T cells from PBMCs. Documented subset: CD45RA+ positively selected. This sequence originates from a man younger than 35 in good health. Some clones in this sample may be carry-over from other donors' samples. This chain links TRBV9 with TRBJ2-1, with 12 bases identical to TRBD2. CDR3 in amino acids: CASSVRTSGTTNEQFF. In DNA form, the CDR3 reads TGTGCCAGCAGCGTTCGGACTAGCGGGACGACTAATGAGCAGTTCTTC.